A single sample is the source of the 29 T cell receptor beta chains below, sequenced in a study of blood T cell repertoires in COVID-19 (dated by TCRdb to 2020 to 2022). Library preparation was by the immunoSEQ multiplex PCR assay. TCRdb mirrors the immuneACCESS table, restricted to in-frame sequences. Some clones are absent from its copies; in checked studies, under half trace to an unresolved V gene, and the reason for the others is unknown. This sample gives some 260,000 clones in total; 82% of them show up just once. Clones ranked in the top ten supply approximately 3.1% of the sample. The sequenced sample was peripheral blood. These receptors all come from a woman aged 18-35 years with acute or convalescent COVID-19.

J is TRBJ2-2 and V is TRBV6-6; tentative D call: TRBD2 (7 bases). Trimming shortened V by 2 bases and J by 2 bases, and 12 bases separated the two germline ends. CDR1 and CDR2 (germline): MNHNY, SVGAGI (reference sequence). The CDR3 totals 16 residues. The CDR3 protein is CASSYRGGSNTGELFF. The CDR3 DNA reads as TGTGCCAGCAGTTACAGGGGGGGCAGCAACACCGGGGAGCTGTTTTTT.

This clone occurred a few times. This chain joins TRBV11-3 and TRBJ2-1; perhaps TRBD2 as D (6 bases). The CDR3 runs to 15 residues. V was pared by 3 bases and J by 4 bases, with 13 bases between. CDR1 and CDR2 (germline): SGHNT, YENEEA. CDR3 nucleotide sequence: TGTGCCAGCAGCTTTAGCGGAGCGTATTACAATGAGCAGTTCTTC. Translated: CASSFSGAYYNEQFF.

The chain is built from TRBV19 and TRBJ1-4; D unresolved. V lost 3 bases, J lost 0 bases, and 14 bases lay in between. CDR3 length: 17 amino acids. Germline assignment: CDR1 LNHDA and CDR2 SQIVND (reference sequence). The CDR3 loop reads CASSMFIQATTNEKLFF. For the CDR3, the DNA is TGTGCCAGTAGTATGTTTATCCAGGCCACAACTAATGAAAAACTGTTTTTT. Full variable domain (missing parts from reference TRBV19 and TRBJ1-4): DGGITQSPKYLFRKEGQNVTLSCEQNLNHDAMYWYRQDPGQGLRLIYYSQIVNDFQKGDIAEGYSVSREKKESFPLTVTSAQKNPTAFYLCASSMFIQATTNEKLFFGSGTQLSVL.

The CDR3 DNA follows: TGTGCCAGCAGTTCCCCCCGTGACAGGGGTGGCAATCAGCCCCAGCATTTT. Translating gives CASSSPRDRGGNQPQHF. This chain joins TRBV6-2 or TRBV6-3 and TRBJ1-5, with 8 bases fitting TRBD1. The CDR3 runs 17 residues. Unmatched junction bases numbered 10, after V lost 4 bases and J lost 2 bases. Germline CDR1 reads MNHEY; CDR2 reads SVGEGT.

This chain connects TRBV7-6 to TRBJ2-1, with 8 bases that match TRBD2. The ends lost 1 base at V and 7 bases at J; junction bases unmatched: 12. The CDR3 loop spans 17 amino acids. Germline CDR1 and CDR2: SGHVS and FNYEAQ. DNA for the CDR3: TGTGCCAGCAGCTTAGAGGTAGCGGGGACTCTGAGGAATGAGCAGTTCTTC. Translating it yields CASSLEVAGTLRNEQFF.

In its sample, this clone was seen once. V is TRBV4-2 and J is TRBJ2-7, with a possible D match to TRBD2 (6 bases). V was trimmed by 0 bases and J by 7 bases, leaving 13 bases between them. This CDR3 spans 14 amino acids. Germline CDR1 and CDR2: LGHNA and YNFKEQ. This CDR3 is CASSQEIGGVEQYF. The CDR3 nucleotides are TGTGCCAGCAGCCAAGAGATCGGAGGGGTTGAGCAGTACTTC.

V is TRBV15 and J is TRBJ2-3, with 8 bases fitting TRBD2. The CDR3 totals 22 residues. Germline V lookup: CDR1 LNHNV, CDR2 YYDKDF (reference sequence). J was trimmed by 0 bases and V by 0 bases; bases with no gene match: 20. The CDR3 DNA is TGTGCCACCAGCAGAGATTGGGTGGCTAGCGGGTTGATTTTGCCTAGCACAGATACGCAGTATTTT. Protein sequence: CATSRDWVASGLILPSTDTQYF.

The V and J genes are TRBV4-3 and TRBJ2-2; TRBD2 agrees at 13 bases. After removal of 4 bases from V and 6 bases from J, the junction contained 8 bases not matched to a gene. The CDR3 sequence is 17 residues long. In germline, CDR1 is LGHNA, CDR2 YSLEER. The CDR3 is CASSPRTSGRRSGELFF. The CDR3 bases are TGCGCCAGCAGCCCGAGGACTAGCGGGAGAAGGTCCGGGGAGCTGTTTTTT.

The rearrangement links TRBV4-3 to TRBJ2-1; D is unclear. There are 13 residues in the CDR3. CDR1 is LGHNA, CDR2 YSLEER, per germline. Between the trimmed V and J ends, which lost 0 bases and 8 bases, there was a span of 8 bases. CDR3 DNA: TGCGCCAGCAGCCAAGAGGTGCGTTATGAGCAGTTCTTC. It yields the protein CASSQEVRYEQFF.

The chain employs TRBV29-1 and TRBJ1-1; TRBD1 matches 10 bases. The CDR3 has 15 amino acids. V shed 2 bases, J shed 7 bases, and the junction held 10 bases outside the gene matches. Germline V lookup: CDR1 SQVTM, CDR2 ANQGSEA. CDR3 coding DNA: TGCAGCGTTGAATACCCGGACAGGGGGGTGAATGAAGCTTTCTTT. Translating gives CSVEYPDRGVNEAFF. Together with reference TRBV29-1 and TRBJ1-1, the CDR3 gives the full variable domain: SAVISQKPSRDICQRGTSLTIQCQVDSQVTMMFWYRQQPGQSLTLIATANQGSEATYESGFVIDKFPISRPNLTFSTLTVSNMSPEDSSIYLCSVEYPDRGVNEAFFGQGTRLTVV.

The chain uses TRBV7-9 and TRBJ2-3; D is unresolved. V was cut by 0 bases and J by 2 bases, with 6 bases left in between. Germline V gene data show CDR1 as SEHNR and CDR2 as FQNEAQ (reference sequence). This CDR3 contains 14 residues. This CDR3 reads CASSLAEYTDTQYF. The CDR3 coding sequence is TGTGCCAGCAGCTTAGCGGAGTACACAGATACGCAGTATTTT. The full variable domain, with the rest looked up from reference TRBV7-9 and TRBJ2-3, is DTGVSQNPRHKITKRGQNVTFRCDPISEHNRLYWYRQTLGQGPEFLTYFQNEAQLEKSRLLSDRFSAERPKGSFSTLEIQRTEQGDSAMYLCASSLAEYTDTQYFGPGTRLTVL.

Concerning this clone itself: This specimen includes other DNA sequences encoding the same CDR3. This chain joins TRBV10-1 and TRBJ2-7, with TRBD2 identical over 7 bases. Germline-derived CDR1 and CDR2 are WNHNN and SYGVQD (reference sequence). This CDR3 is 14 amino acids long. Trimming at V came to 2 bases and at J to 0 bases, leaving 1 base not matched to a gene. For the CDR3, the DNA is TGCGCCAGCAGTGAGGGCGGGAGCTCCTACGAGCAGTACTTC. It translates to CASSEGGSSYEQYF.

The genes are TRBV5-1 and TRBJ1-3; 7 nucleotides match TRBD1. The CDR3 sequence is 16 residues long. V shed 2 bases and J 0 bases; nucleotides not matched to a gene: 5. CDR1 and CDR2 from the germline V gene are SGHRS and YFSETQ. The CDR3: CASSLEGQLSGNTIYF. The CDR3 DNA reads as TGCGCCAGCAGCTTAGAGGGACAGCTCTCTGGAAACACCATATATTTT.

The rearrangement uses TRBV19 and TRBJ2-7; 9 nucleotides align to TRBD1. V shed 7 bases, J shed 2 bases, and the junction held 3 bases outside the gene matches. This CDR3 spans 13 amino acids. The germline V gene encodes CDR1 LNHDA and CDR2 SQIVND (reference sequence). The CDR3 DNA reads TGTGCCAGTACAGGGACAGGGACCTACGAGCAGTACTTC. Translated, it gives CASTGTGTYEQYF.

The chain carries TRBV15 and TRBJ2-6; 11 nucleotides line up with TRBD2. V shed 1 base and J 11 bases; nucleotides not matched to a gene: 13. The CDR3 is 18 residues long. Germline V lookup: CDR1 LNHNV, CDR2 YYDKDF (reference sequence). The CDR3 coding sequence is TGTGCCACCAGCAGAGTGCGACTAGCGGGGAGTTCGTCCTACGTCCTGACTTTC. The encoded protein is CATSRVRLAGSSSYVLTF. The full variable domain, in which reference TRBV15 and TRBJ2-6 provide the parts outside the CDR3, is DAMVIQNPRYQVTQFGKPVTLSCSQTLNHNVMYWYQQKSSQAPKLLFHYYDKDFNNEADTPDNFQSRRPNTSFCFLDIRSPGLGDTAMYLCATSRVRLAGSSSYVLTFGAGSRLTVL.

The V gene is TRBV2, the J gene TRBJ1-1, with D tentatively TRBD1 (5 bases). V was pared by 3 bases and J by 4 bases, with 9 bases between. Germline V gene sequence: CDR1 SNHLY, CDR2 FYNNEI. CDR3 size: 13 residues. CDR3 loop: CASSEEGVTEAFF. Here the CDR3 DNA reads TGTGCCAGCAGTGAGGAAGGGGTCACTGAAGCTTTCTTT.

The rearrangement joins TRBV13 to TRBJ2-1, with 8 bases that match TRBD1. The V gene end was trimmed by 5 bases and the J gene end by 9 bases; junction bases not matched to a gene: 3. The V gene's germline CDR1 is PRHDT and CDR2 FYEKMQ (reference sequence). The CDR3 covers 12 residues. In DNA, the CDR3 is TGTGCCAGCAGCACCCAGGGGGCTGAGCAGTTCTTC. Encoded protein: CASSTQGAEQFF.

The chain couples TRBV5-4 to TRBJ2-1; tentative D call: TRBD1 (5 bases). The germline V gene has CDR1 SGHNT and CDR2 YYREEE (reference sequence). The CDR3 spans 18 residues. V shed 1 base and J shed 4 bases, with 21 bases lying between them. The CDR3 sequence is CASSLPTDTVPPYNEQFF. The CDR3 bases are TGTGCCAGCAGCTTGCCGACAGACACAGTCCCCCCTTACAATGAGCAGTTCTTC.

The V and J genes are TRBV19 and TRBJ1-6; 9 bases fit TRBD1. Germline V gene data show CDR1 as LNHDA and CDR2 as SQIVND (reference sequence). Germline trimming cut 7 bases from V and 10 bases from J; bases unmatched to any gene: 8. The CDR3 runs to 14 residues. The CDR3 is CASKGGQGHSPLHF. The DNA for the CDR3 is TGTGCCAGTAAGGGAGGACAGGGGCACTCACCCCTCCACTTT.

As concerns this clone: This specimen includes other DNA sequences encoding the same CDR3. The chain combines TRBV5-1 with TRBJ1-2; TRBD1 aligns across 8 bases. CDR1 is SGHRS, CDR2 YFSETQ, per germline. The CDR3 length is 15 residues. The V segment lost 1 base and the J segment 6 bases; nucleotides outside the gene matches: 8. CDR3 sequence: CASSLTGGWINGYTF. The CDR3 DNA sequence: TGCGCCAGCAGCTTGACAGGGGGATGGATAAATGGCTACACCTTC.

CDR3 coding DNA: TGTGCCAGCAGCCAAGATCTATTGGGACAGGGGAGGAACATTCAGTACTTC. Translated, it gives CASSQDLLGQGRNIQYF. The chain recombines TRBV4-2 with TRBJ2-4, with TRBD1 matching 10 bases. The CDR3 spans 17 residues. Per the germline V gene, CDR1 is LGHNA and CDR2 is YNFKEQ. With 0 bases clipped from V and 7 bases from J, the junction kept 9 bases outside the gene matches.

The gene calls are TRBV6-1 and TRBJ1-3; D call uncertain. This CDR3 contains 15 residues. CDR1 is MNHNS, CDR2 SASEGT, per germline. The V and J ends lost 0 bases and 4 bases respectively, with 10 bases between them. The DNA of the CDR3 is TGTGCCAGCAGTGAAGCCGGGGTCTCCGGAAACACCATATATTTT. It yields the protein CASSEAGVSGNTIYF.

The chain links TRBV29-1 to TRBJ2-2; D perhaps matches TRBD2 (5 bases). Trimming pared 5 bases from V and 2 bases from J, leaving 15 bases between. In germline, CDR1 is SQVTM, CDR2 ANQGSEA. This CDR3 has 15 amino acids. The CDR3 sequence: CSVPGIGVNTGELFF. In nucleotides, the CDR3 is TGCAGCGTTCCGGGTATCGGGGTTAACACCGGGGAGCTGTTTTTT.

This chain joins TRBV7-3 and TRBJ2-2; TRBD2 aligns across 9 bases. The CDR3 length is 17 residues. Unmatched junction bases numbered 13, after V lost 5 bases and J lost 6 bases. The germline gives CDR1 SGHTA, CDR2 FQGTGA. The DNA for the CDR3 is TGTGCCAGCAGCCCACTAGGTAGCGGGAGAGGGGCCGGGGAGCTGTTTTTT. Translation gives CASSPLGSGRGAGELFF.

This chain uses TRBV7-9 with TRBJ1-5, with D possibly TRBD1 on 6 matching bases. CDR3 length: 14 residues. The V gene lost 2 bases and the J gene lost 7 bases, with 12 bases spanning the gap. Germline CDR1 is SEHNR and CDR2 is FQNEAQ (reference sequence). The CDR3 DNA sequence: TGTGCCAGCAGCTTAAGCACAGGGAACCAGCCCCAGCATTTT. Translating it yields CASSLSTGNQPQHF. Using reference TRBV7-9 and TRBJ1-5 for the parts outside the CDR3, the full variable domain is DTGVSQNPRHKITKRGQNVTFRCDPISEHNRLYWYRQTLGQGPEFLTYFQNEAQLEKSRLLSDRFSAERPKGSFSTLEIQRTEQGDSAMYLCASSLSTGNQPQHFGDGTRLSIL.

A few counts support this clone. The chain carries TRBV19 and TRBJ1-6, with 10 bases lining up with TRBD1. V gave up 10 bases and J gave up 9 bases; unmatched junction bases: 9. Germline assignment: CDR1 LNHDA and CDR2 SQIVND (reference sequence). The CDR3 is 14 residues long. The CDR3 region is CATTSRQGASPLHF. CDR3 in DNA: TGTGCCACCACGTCAAGACAGGGGGCTTCACCCCTCCACTTT.

Regarding this clone: At one of its ends the junction is not consistent with the germline gene, which may arise from a read error. The chain uses TRBV14 and TRBJ2-2, with D unresolved. Germline-derived CDR1 and CDR2 are SGHDN and FVKESK. This CDR3 is built from 15 residues. The CDR3 here is CASSKDSLATGELFF. The CDR3 nucleotides are TGTGCCAGCAGCAAAGACTCACTCGCGACCGGGGAGCTGTTTTTT.

This chain uses TRBV2 with TRBJ1-6; perhaps TRBD1 as D (6 bases). Germline values: CDR1 SNHLY, CDR2 FYNNEI. The CDR3 spans 15 residues. V lost 3 bases and J lost 7, with 13 bases in between. CDR3: CASSEVGGPNSPLHF. The CDR3 DNA follows: TGTGCCAGCAGTGAGGTCGGGGGGCCGAATTCACCCCTCCACTTT.

The chain joins TRBV28 to TRBJ1-1; D gene unclear. Germline CDR1 is MDHEN and CDR2 is SYDVKM. With 3 bases removed from V and 1 base from J, the gap between germline ends came to 12 bases. The CDR3 consists of 15 residues. The CDR3 protein is CASSFDNHRNTEAFF. Here the CDR3 DNA reads TGTGCCAGCAGTTTTGACAATCACCGGAACACTGAAGCTTTCTTT.